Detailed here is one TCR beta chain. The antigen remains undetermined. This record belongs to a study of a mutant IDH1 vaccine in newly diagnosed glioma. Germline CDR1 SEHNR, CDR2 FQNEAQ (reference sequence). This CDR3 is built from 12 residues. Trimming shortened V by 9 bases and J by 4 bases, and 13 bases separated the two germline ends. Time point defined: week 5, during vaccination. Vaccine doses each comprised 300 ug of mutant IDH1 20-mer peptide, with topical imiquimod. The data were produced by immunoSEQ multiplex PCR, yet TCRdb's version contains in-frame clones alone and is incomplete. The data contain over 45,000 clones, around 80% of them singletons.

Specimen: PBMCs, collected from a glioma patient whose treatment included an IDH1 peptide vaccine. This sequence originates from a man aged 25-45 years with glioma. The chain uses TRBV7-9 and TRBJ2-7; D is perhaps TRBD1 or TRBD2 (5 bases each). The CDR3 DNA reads TGTGCCAGTGGGACCGCTCGGTACGAGCAGTACTTC. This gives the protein CASGTARYEQYF.